Detailed here is one T cell receptor beta chain. CDR3 length equals 14 residues. Trimming at V came to 3 bases and at J to 3 bases, leaving 3 bases not matched to a gene. CDR1 is SGHRS and CDR2 is YFSETQ in the germline V gene. In the original workflow: Quantification of nucleated cells was approximated via reference gene primer amplification. Here immunoSEQ multiplex PCR was the method, and the copy in TCRdb shows in-frame clones only, minus some. V and J calls and clone size follow that table, whereas D and trimming were derived from the DNA. Of roughly 70,000 clones listed, 86% are singletons. While infection was still active, Seattle patients were enrolled and then followed longitudinally. This record comes from a study of blood T cell repertoires in COVID-19. Study-wide context: Samples came from the United States, Italy and Spain, spanning acute and convalescent COVID-19.

The chain is built from TRBV5-1 and TRBJ2-3; TRBD1 matches 8 bases. The sequencing sample was made of peripheral blood. This receptor was taken from an older man with COVID-19, enrolled during active disease. The CDR3 DNA sequence: TGCGCCAGCAGCTATGACAGGGGAACAGATACGCAGTATTTT. This codes for CASSYDRGTDTQYF.